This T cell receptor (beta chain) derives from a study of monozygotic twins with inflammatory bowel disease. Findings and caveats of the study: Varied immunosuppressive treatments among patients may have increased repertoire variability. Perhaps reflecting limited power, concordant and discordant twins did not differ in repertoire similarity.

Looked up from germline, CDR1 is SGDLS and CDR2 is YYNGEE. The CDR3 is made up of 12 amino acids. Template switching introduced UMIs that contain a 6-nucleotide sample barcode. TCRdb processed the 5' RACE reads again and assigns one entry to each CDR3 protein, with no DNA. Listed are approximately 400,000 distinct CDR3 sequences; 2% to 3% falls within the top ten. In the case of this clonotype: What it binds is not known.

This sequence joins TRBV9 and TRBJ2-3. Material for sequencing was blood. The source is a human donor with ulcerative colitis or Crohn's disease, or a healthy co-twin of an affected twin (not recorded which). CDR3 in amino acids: CASSPLLHTQYF.